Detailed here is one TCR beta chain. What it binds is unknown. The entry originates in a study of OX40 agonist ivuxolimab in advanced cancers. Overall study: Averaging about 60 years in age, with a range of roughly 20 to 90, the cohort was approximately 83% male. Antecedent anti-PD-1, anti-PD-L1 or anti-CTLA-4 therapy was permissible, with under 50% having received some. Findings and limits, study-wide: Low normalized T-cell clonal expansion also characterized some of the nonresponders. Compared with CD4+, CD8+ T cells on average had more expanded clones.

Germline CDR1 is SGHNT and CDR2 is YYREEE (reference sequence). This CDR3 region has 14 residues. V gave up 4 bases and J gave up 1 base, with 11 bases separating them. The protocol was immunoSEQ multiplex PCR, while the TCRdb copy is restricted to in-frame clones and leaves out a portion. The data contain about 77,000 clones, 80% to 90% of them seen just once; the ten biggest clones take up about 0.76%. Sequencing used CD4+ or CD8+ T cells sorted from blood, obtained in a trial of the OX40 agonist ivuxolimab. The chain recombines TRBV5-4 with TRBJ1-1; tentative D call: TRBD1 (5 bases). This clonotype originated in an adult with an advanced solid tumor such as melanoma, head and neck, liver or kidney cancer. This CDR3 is CASSENGGNTEAFF. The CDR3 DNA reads TGTGCCAGCAGCGAGAACGGGGGGAACACTGAAGCTTTCTTT.